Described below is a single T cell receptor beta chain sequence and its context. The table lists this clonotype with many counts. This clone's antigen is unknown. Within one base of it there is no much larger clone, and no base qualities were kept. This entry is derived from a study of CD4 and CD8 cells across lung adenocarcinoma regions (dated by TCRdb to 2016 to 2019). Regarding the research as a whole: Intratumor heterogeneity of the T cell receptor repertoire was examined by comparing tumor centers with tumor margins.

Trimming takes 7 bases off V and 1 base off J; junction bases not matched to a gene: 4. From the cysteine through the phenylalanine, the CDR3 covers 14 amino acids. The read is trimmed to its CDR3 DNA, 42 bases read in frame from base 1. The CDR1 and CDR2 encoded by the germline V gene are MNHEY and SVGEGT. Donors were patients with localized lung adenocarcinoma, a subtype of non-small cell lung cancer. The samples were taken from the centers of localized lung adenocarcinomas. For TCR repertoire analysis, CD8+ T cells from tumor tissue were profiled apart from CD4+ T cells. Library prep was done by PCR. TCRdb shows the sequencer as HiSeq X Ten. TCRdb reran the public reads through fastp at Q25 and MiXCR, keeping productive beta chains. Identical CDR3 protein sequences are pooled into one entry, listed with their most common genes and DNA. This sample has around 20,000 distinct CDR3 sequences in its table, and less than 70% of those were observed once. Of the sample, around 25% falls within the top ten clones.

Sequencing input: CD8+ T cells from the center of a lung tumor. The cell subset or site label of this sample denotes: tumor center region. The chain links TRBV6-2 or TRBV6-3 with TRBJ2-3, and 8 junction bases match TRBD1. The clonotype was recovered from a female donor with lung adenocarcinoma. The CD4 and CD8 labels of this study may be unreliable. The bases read TGTGCCAGCACCGGGGGACAGGGCACAGATACGCAGTATTTT. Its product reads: CASTGGQGTDTQYF.